This T cell receptor beta chain was sequenced during a study of T cells in Graves' hyperthyroidism and ophthalmopathy (dated by TCRdb to about 2019). For the wider study: Peripheral blood was sampled at the time of initial diagnosis, prior to any treatment. To identify distinguishing TCR V-J signatures, a discovery cohort of about 100 patients was used, comprising fewer than 45 with Graves' ophthalmopathy and some 60 with stable Graves' hyperthyroidism. Whether ophthalmopathy could be predicted prospectively was tested in an independent validation cohort made up of under 20 hyperthyroidism patients plus 17 patients who later progressed to ophthalmopathy. For training and testing, the roughly 93 patients in the discovery cohort were randomly divided in a 7:3 ratio. In several Graves' hyperthyroidism patients, the study also compared T-cell repertoires from thyroid tissue with T-cell repertoires from blood. After sampling, hyperthyroidism patients received methimazole starting at 30 mg daily, and ophthalmopathy patients received high-dose intravenous methylprednisolone. The paper reports TCR Vbeta CDR3 sequencing of roughly 140 peripheral blood samples: under 45 ophthalmopathy, 75 to 80 hyperthyroidism and around 17 progressor patients. Study-wide findings and limitations: Sample size was not statistically predetermined, and investigators were not blinded to group allocation. In validation, progression to ophthalmopathy was predicted by the model with 70.59% sensitivity and roughly 72% specificity, a median of roughly 6.4 months before onset. Most expanded thyroid clonotypes (frequency above 0.001) were also detected in blood, suggesting blood repertoires may reflect thyroid immune responses. Ophthalmopathy was separated from stable hyperthyroidism by a 13 V-J signature model, with 87.88% sensitivity and roughly 81% specificity obtained in cross-validation and 80%/75% obtained in testing.

As concerns this clonotype: It has no known antigen specificity. No base-level quality is on record; no much larger clone is a single base apart.

The TCR beta CDR3 regions were amplified from RNA transcripts. The first round of RT-PCR for the TCR CDR3 was performed with the HTBI primer set and the Qiagen OneStep RT-PCR kit. A second multiplex PCR round built the libraries, followed by size selection and purification. The libraries were sequenced on an Illumina HiSeq2000 using paired-end 100 bp reads. In the authors' own workflow: SOAPnuke was used to process the raw data, removing reads that contained adapters or uncalled bases, had a mean Phred below 15, or lacked an exact match to the constant primer or identifier. COPE v1.2.5 was used to merge high-quality paired reads, and clonotypes were defined as unique nucleotide sequences. Clonotypes were aligned to IMGT TRBV, TRBD and TRBJ reference segments using MiTCR v1.1. The analysis included only V-J combinations with a frequency above 0.0001, which together covered 99% to 99.2% of the repertoires. A TCS score was defined as the ratio of F50 (clonal expansion) to E x V (chaos), with BLOSUM62-based TCRdist applied between CDR3 peptides within each V-J. Welch's t-statistics and random forest reduced 450 to 600 V-J features to under 15, which were used in a naive Bayes classifier (R e1071). TCRdb's own reprocessing of the public reads used fastp at Q25 and MiXCR and kept productive beta chains. Records with the same CDR3 protein are collapsed into one entry carrying the most frequent genes and DNA. These V and J calls derive from TCRdb rather than the authors' analysis. The sample table shows 730,000 or so distinct CDR3 sequences, and roughly a sixth are seen once. The ten largest make up roughly 17% of the sample.

Hyperthyroidism patients were newly diagnosed, had a disease duration of under 2 months, and were aged 18 to 65 years. Any patient with an uncontrolled infection, another autoimmune disease, pregnancy or lactation was excluded. Diagnoses relied on clinical symptoms, serum thyroxine and TRAb, thyroid ultrasound and orbital computed tomography. Blood from progressor patients was drawn when they were first diagnosed with hyperthyroidism, before any ophthalmopathy symptoms appeared. Ficoll-Paque density gradient centrifugation was used to isolate PBMCs from approximately 10 ml of fresh peripheral blood. Patients classed as progressors first received a Graves' hyperthyroidism diagnosis and then went on to develop ophthalmopathy during follow-up. Total RNA was extracted using Trizol reagent, and RNA quality was assessed on an Agilent 2100 Bioanalyzer. The TCR sequence derives from a woman in her fifties or sixties with Graves' hyperthyroidism that later progressed to Graves' ophthalmopathy. Material: blood.

The nucleotide sequence reads as follows: TGTGCCAGCAGCATCGGGGCCCAAGAGACCCAGTACTTC. This gives the protein CASSIGAQETQYF. This receptor chain uses TRBV7-3 and TRBJ2-5; the D gene is possibly TRBD1 or TRBD2, with 5 bases matching each. The germline V gene specifies SGHTA as CDR1 and FQGTGA as CDR2. V loses 5 bases of germline sequence and J loses 1 base, and the interval between the two ends is 8 bases. The CDR3 has 13 amino acids, counting the end cysteine and phenylalanine. Just the 39-base CDR3 DNA is kept, in frame starting at base 1.